This T cell receptor (beta chain) was sequenced during a study of sequential checkpoint blockade in melanoma. Treatment denoted: randomized to nivolumab then ipilimumab (arm A) or the reverse (arm B). The CDR3 spans 15 residues. Germline V gives CDR1 SGDLS, CDR2 YYNGEE. V dropped 5 bases and J dropped 2 bases, with 17 bases sitting between them. Profiling relied on immunoSEQ multiplex PCR, and the TCRdb table lists in-frame clones only, not all of them. The table includes more than 30,000 clones, roughly a third detected once. The TCR comes from a human donor with melanoma. The chain carries TRBV9 and TRBJ2-7; D unresolved. The specimen was tumor tissue (inferred from file names), collected from a patient given nivolumab and ipilimumab in sequence. Written as DNA, the CDR3 is TGTGCCAGCAGTGAAAAGACCGGCCGACCCTACGAGCAGTACTTC. Translation: CASSEKTGRPYEQYF.